The 15 T cell receptor beta chains presented below share a single source sample, sequenced in a study of cytomegalovirus exposure and HLA in healthy donors. Produced via immunoSEQ multiplex PCR; TCRdb's table is partial and in-frame only. The profile shows around 70,000 clones, roughly nine tenths of them singletons. What was sequenced was PBMCs. The receptors originated from a man younger than 35 in good health and CMV-seronegative.

V usage is TRBV29-1 and J usage is TRBJ2-7, with TRBD1 as a possible D gene (5 bases). V was cut by 7 bases and J by 5 bases, with 12 bases left in between. The CDR3 totals 11 residues. Germline assignment: CDR1 SQVTM and CDR2 ANQGSEA. The CDR3, as DNA: TGCAGCGGGGCAGGGTTAAACGAGCAGTACTTC. Translating it yields CSGAGLNEQYF.

The chain combines TRBV29-1 with TRBJ2-3; 10 bases fit TRBD1. Trimming took 7 bases from V and 3 from J; bases not matched to a gene: 7. Looked up from germline, CDR1 is SQVTM and CDR2 is ANQGSEA. This CDR3 contains 14 residues. In DNA form, the CDR3 reads TGCAGCGCTGGGGGGACAGGGGAGACAGATACGCAGTATTTT. This codes for CSAGGTGETDTQYF.

The V call is TRBV28, the J call TRBJ2-5; D might be TRBD1 (6 bases). The V end was cut by 6 bases, the J end by 1 base, with 18 bases between. Germline assignment: CDR1 MDHEN and CDR2 SYDVKM. There are 16 residues in the CDR3. The CDR3 bases are TGTGCCAGCAGCCTCCGCGGACAGCCCATCCAAGAGACCCAGTACTTC. It yields the protein CASSLRGQPIQETQYF.

The V gene is TRBV5-4, the J gene TRBJ1-1; possibly TRBD1 for D (5 bases). V was shortened by 2 bases and J by 1 base, with 12 bases between the two germline ends. The CDR3 totals 15 residues. In germline, CDR1 is SGHNT, CDR2 YYREEE (reference sequence). In DNA form, the CDR3 reads TGTGCCAGCAGCTTACCAGGGTTGAAGAACACTGAAGCTTTCTTT. This sequence encodes CASSLPGLKNTEAFF.

The CDR3 sequence is CASRTGVNTEAFF. The CDR3 DNA is TGTGCCAGCAGGACAGGAGTTAACACTGAAGCTTTCTTT. This chain uses TRBV6-5 with TRBJ1-1; D possibly corresponds to TRBD1 (6 bases). With 6 bases removed from V and 2 bases from J, the gap between germline ends came to 10 bases. Germline CDR1 is MNHEY and CDR2 is SVGAGI. This CDR3 comprises 13 residues.

The chain has TRBV7-9 and TRBJ2-3; 10 bases agree with TRBD1. This CDR3 has 14 amino acids. J gave up 4 bases and V 4 bases, and 2 bases lay outside the gene matches. CDR1 and CDR2 (germline): SEHNR, FQNEAQ (reference sequence). The CDR3 coding sequence is TGTGCCAGCAGCTGGGGACAGGGGCCAGATACGCAGTATTTT. Encoded protein: CASSWGQGPDTQYF.

This chain links TRBV28 with TRBJ1-1; a weak D match, TRBD1 (5 bases). V was trimmed by 3 bases and J by 5 bases, leaving 22 bases between them. The CDR3 extends over 17 amino acids. CDR1 MDHEN and CDR2 SYDVKM come from the germline V gene. The chain's CDR3 is CASSLRELWQGRTEAFF. For the CDR3, the DNA is TGTGCCAGCAGTTTGCGGGAACTTTGGCAGGGAAGGACTGAAGCTTTCTTT.

This sequence joins TRBV9 and TRBJ2-7; 8 bases are shared with TRBD1. The ends lost 2 bases at V and 2 bases at J; junction bases unmatched: 6. This CDR3 region has 15 residues. Germline CDR1 is SGDLS and CDR2 is YYNGEE. The CDR3 protein is CASSVGQGSPYEQYF. The CDR3 nucleotides read TGTGCCAGCAGCGTCGGACAGGGATCACCCTACGAGCAGTACTTC. The full variable domain, its missing parts supplied by reference TRBV9 and TRBJ2-7, is DSGVTQTPKHLITATGQRVTLRCSPRSGDLSVYWYQQSLDQGLQFLIQYYNGEERAKGNILERFSAQQFPDLHSELNLSSLELGDSALYFCASSVGQGSPYEQYFGPGTRLTVT.

This chain joins TRBV7-9 and TRBJ2-5, with 9 bases matching TRBD1. CDR1 is SEHNR and CDR2 is FQNEAQ in the germline V gene (reference sequence). This CDR3 has 15 amino acids. With 6 bases clipped from V and 0 bases from J, the junction kept 5 bases outside the gene matches. Here the CDR3 DNA reads TGTGCCAGCAGTCCCGGGACAGGGCACCAAGAGACCCAGTACTTC. Protein: CASSPGTGHQETQYF.

CDR3 bases: TGTGCCAGCAGCTCACCACCGGGACTAGCCTACGAGCAGTACTTC. Its translation is CASSSPPGLAYEQYF. The chain uses TRBV11-2 and TRBJ2-7; 8 bases are a match to TRBD2. The CDR3 runs 15 residues. Germline loops: CDR1 SGHAT, CDR2 FQNNGV. V was clipped by 4 bases and J by 2 bases; unmatched bases: 7.

V and J are TRBV1 and TRBJ2-3; the DNA was not compared with TRBD2, the D call given in the table. TRBV1 is a documented pseudogene. The CDR3 consists of 15 residues. CDR3 DNA sequence: TGCACCAGCAGCCAGGCCGGGAGACTCCCAGATACGCAGTATTTT. Amino acid sequence: CTSSQAGRLPDTQYF.

The rearrangement links TRBV6-1 to TRBJ1-1; D is undetermined. Germline loops: CDR1 MNHNS, CDR2 SASEGT. The CDR3 sequence is 15 residues long. V lost 4 bases to trimming and J lost 1 base, with 13 bases between them. This CDR3 reads CASSVQARGNTEAFF. The DNA for the CDR3 is TGTGCCAGCAGTGTTCAAGCCCGGGGGAACACTGAAGCTTTCTTT.

This chain joins TRBV5-1 and TRBJ2-5; 11 bases are shared with TRBD2. The J segment lost 2 bases and the V segment lost 0 bases, leaving 6 bases of the junction unmatched. The CDR3 is made up of 17 amino acids. The V gene's germline CDR1 is SGHRS and CDR2 YFSETQ. The CDR3 DNA reads TGCGCCAGCAGCTTGGCCACCAGGACTAGCGGGCAAGAGACCCAGTACTTC. Amino acids: CASSLATRTSGQETQYF.

The genes are TRBV28 and TRBJ1-5; 7 bases agree with TRBD1. V shed 7 bases and J 7 bases; nucleotides not matched to a gene: 10. CDR1 is MDHEN and CDR2 is SYDVKM in the germline V gene. CDR3 size: 14 residues. In nucleotides, the CDR3 is TGTGCCAGCACCGAAAGACAGGGCACCCAGCCCCAGCATTTT. Its protein is CASTERQGTQPQHF.

This sequence joins TRBV28 and TRBJ1-4; the D is unclear. Germline values: CDR1 MDHEN, CDR2 SYDVKM. The CDR3 extends over 13 amino acids. Trimming left V 6 bases short and J 7 bases short, with 12 bases between. The CDR3 sequence is CASSPPGSEKLFF. In nucleotides, the CDR3 is TGTGCCAGCAGCCCGCCGGGTAGTGAAAAACTGTTTTTT.